One sample yielded the 32 T cell receptor beta chains listed below, sequenced in a study of cytomegalovirus exposure and HLA in healthy donors. PCR employed 60 Vbeta and 13 Jbeta primers. Measured with immunoSEQ multiplex PCR; TCRdb has only the in-frame clones, and not every one. The sample contains over 100,000 clones, roughly 74% of which appear only once. The sample was PBMCs. The receptors shown here come from a woman in her twenties or thirties in good health and CMV-seronegative.

The gene calls are TRBV27 and TRBJ2-3; 10 bases match TRBD2. Germline trimming cut 5 bases from V and 5 bases from J; bases unmatched to any gene: 13. Germline V gives CDR1 MNHEY, CDR2 SMNVEV (reference sequence). The CDR3 is made up of 17 amino acids. The CDR3 DNA reads TGTGCCAGCAGTCCCTCACCTCTAGCGGGAGTTCGAGATACGCAGTATTTT. It specifies CASSPSPLAGVRDTQYF.

J is TRBJ2-1 and V is TRBV19, with 10 nucleotides matching TRBD1. J lost 12 bases, V lost 7 bases, and 12 bases had no gene match. Germline V gene data show CDR1 as LNHDA and CDR2 as SQIVND (reference sequence). The CDR3 is made up of 14 amino acids. CDR3 sequence: CASIGQGGYLGQFF. In DNA form, the CDR3 reads TGTGCCAGTATTGGACAGGGGGGATACCTTGGGCAGTTCTTC.

This clone was seen a handful of times. The chain links TRBV14 to TRBJ2-3; D gene unclear. Trimming pared 0 bases from V and 5 bases from J, leaving 6 bases between. CDR1 SGHDN and CDR2 FVKESK come from the germline V gene. CDR3 length: 13 residues. The CDR3 reads CASSQESGDTQYF. The CDR3 bases are TGTGCCAGCAGCCAAGAATCCGGAGATACGCAGTATTTT.

V is TRBV5-1 and J is TRBJ1-2; the D is unclear. The germline gives CDR1 SGHRS, CDR2 YFSETQ. The CDR3 runs to 17 residues. Trimming left V 0 bases short and J 3 bases short, with 18 bases between. The chain's CDR3 is CASSLGEGRGIDYGYTF. The DNA of the CDR3 is TGCGCCAGCAGCTTGGGAGAAGGGCGCGGGATAGACTATGGCTACACCTTC.

This rearrangement joins TRBV7-9 to TRBJ2-7, with 7 bases that match TRBD1. The CDR3 consists of 15 residues. The J segment lost 2 bases and the V segment lost 1 base, leaving 5 bases of the junction unmatched. The germline CDR1 and CDR2 sequences are SEHNR and FQNEAQ (reference sequence). CDR3 DNA sequence: TGTGCCAGCAGCTTAGAGGGACAGAACCCCTACGAGCAGTACTTC. Amino acids: CASSLEGQNPYEQYF.

The J gene is TRBJ1-6, the V gene TRBV5-1, with TRBD1 matching over 10 bases. With V trimmed by 5 bases and J by 14 bases, 10 bases remained unmatched. This CDR3 has 14 amino acids. The germline V gene encodes CDR1 SGHRS and CDR2 YFSETQ. The CDR3 loop is CASSSGTGVSTLHF. Here the CDR3 DNA reads TGCGCCAGCAGTTCCGGGACAGGGGTTAGCACCCTCCACTTT.

V gene TRBV5-6 combines with J gene TRBJ1-1; D unclear. CDR3 size: 13 residues. Germline V gene sequence: CDR1 SGHDT, CDR2 YYEEEE. With 4 bases removed from V and 4 bases from J, the gap between germline ends came to 11 bases. The DNA of the CDR3 is TGTGCCAGCAGCGGGGAGGGAGGCACTGAAGCTTTCTTT. Protein product: CASSGEGGTEAFF.

This sequence joins TRBV29-1 and TRBJ2-3; 9 bases fit TRBD2. V dropped 8 bases and J dropped 6; count of bases not matched to a gene: 15. The germline gives CDR1 SQVTM, CDR2 ANQGSEA. The CDR3 contains 15 residues. CDR3 sequence: CSSSPPSGVGDTQYF. CDR3 DNA sequence: TGCAGCTCTTCCCCTCCTAGCGGGGTTGGGGATACGCAGTATTTT.

The chain carries TRBV19 and TRBJ1-2; a possible D gene is TRBD1 (5 bases). This CDR3 has 15 residues. The ends were cut back, 5 bases at V and 7 bases at J, with 20 bases in the middle. From germline, CDR1 is LNHDA and CDR2 SQIVND (reference sequence). In nucleotides, the CDR3 is TGTGCCAGTAGTCTAGCAACAGGAAGTAGAGGTGGCTACACCTTC. Protein product: CASSLATGSRGGYTF.

This clone was seen just once. The chain carries TRBV2 and TRBJ1-1; D gene unclear. The CDR3 is 11 amino acids. Germline CDR1 and CDR2: SNHLY and FYNNEI. Trimming took 8 bases from V and 6 from J, leaving 10 bases between them. CDR3: CASEGFPEAFF. The CDR3 DNA sequence: TGTGCCAGCGAGGGCTTCCCTGAAGCTTTCTTT.

CDR3 DNA sequence: TGTGCCACCACCCGGGAGTGGGCTGAAGCTTTCTTT. Its translation is CATTREWAEAFF. The V gene is TRBV6-1, the J gene TRBJ1-1; unclear D gene. The CDR3 sequence is 12 residues long. V lost 10 bases and J 6 bases, leaving 15 bases between the germline ends. The germline CDR1 and CDR2 sequences are MNHNS and SASEGT.

The chain uses TRBV11-2 and TRBJ1-1; no reliable D call. This CDR3 is 16 amino acids long. Trimming cost V 5 bases and J 7 bases, with 23 bases left between them. Germline assignment: CDR1 SGHAT and CDR2 FQNNGV. Here the CDR3 DNA reads TGTGCCAGCAGCACGCCGATCGGGTATGTGGCCGGTGAAGCTTTCTTT. As protein: CASSTPIGYVAGEAFF.

This rearrangement joins TRBV18 to TRBJ1-1; 8 nucleotides match TRBD1. The germline V gene has CDR1 KGHSH and CDR2 LQKENI. The CDR3 extends over 15 amino acids. The junction had 7 bases not matched to a gene; V was cut back by 3 bases and J by 4 bases. CDR3 loop: CASSPKTGAGTEAFF. The CDR3 DNA is TGTGCCAGCTCACCGAAGACAGGGGCGGGCACTGAAGCTTTCTTT.

V usage is TRBV2 and J usage is TRBJ2-7; 7 bases match TRBD1. The V and J ends lost 2 bases and 7 bases, in that order; junction bases with no gene match: 5. The germline V gene encodes CDR1 SNHLY and CDR2 FYNNEI. This CDR3 region has 13 residues. CDR3 DNA: TGTGCCAGCAGTGAACAGGGGGTCGGAGAGCAGTACTTC. It is translated as CASSEQGVGEQYF.

This clone was seen a single time. The V and J genes are TRBV2 and TRBJ1-1; D ambiguous. The CDR3 covers 15 residues. CDR1 is SNHLY and CDR2 is FYNNEI in the germline V gene. The V gene lost 6 bases and the J gene lost 6 bases, with 20 bases spanning the gap. CDR3 nucleotide sequence: TGTGCCAGCAGCTCGAACCGGTTGGAGGGATCTGAAGCTTTCTTT. Translation: CASSSNRLEGSEAFF.

This clone occurred a few times. The chain employs TRBV5-6 and TRBJ2-7; 7 bases map to TRBD1. Germline V lookup: CDR1 SGHDT, CDR2 YYEEEE. V was pared by 4 bases and J by 4 bases, with 8 bases of the junction left unmatched. The CDR3 runs 14 residues. The CDR3 loop is CASSPGQLDYEQYF. CDR3 nucleotides: TGTGCCAGCAGCCCGGGACAGTTAGATTACGAGCAGTACTTC. The whole variable domain, remainder taken from reference TRBV5-6 and TRBJ2-7, is DAGVTQSPTHLIKTRGQQVTLRCSPKSGHDTVSWYQQALGQGPQFIFQYYEEEERQRGNFPDRFSGHQFPNYSSELNVNALLLGDSALYLCASSPGQLDYEQYFGPGTRLTVT.

Points on this clone: One end of the junction fails to match germline, which may point to a read error. The chain has TRBV29-1 and TRBJ1-1; D is unresolved. Germline V CDR1 and CDR2: SQVTM, ANQGSEA. This CDR3 contains 11 residues. CDR3 DNA sequence: TGCAGCGTTGACCGGGAGAGCGGCACAGTCTTT. The encoded protein is CSVDRESGTVF.

The rearrangement links TRBV6-6 to TRBJ1-1; TRBD1 matches at 9 bases. The CDR3 extends over 15 amino acids. The V and J ends lost 8 bases and 3 bases, in that order; junction bases with no gene match: 10. The germline gives CDR1 MNHNY, CDR2 SVGAGI (reference sequence). The CDR3 reads CASRAHRGQDTEAFF. CDR3 nucleotide sequence: TGTGCCAGCCGAGCCCACAGGGGGCAGGACACTGAAGCTTTCTTT.

The rearrangement uses TRBV5-1 and TRBJ2-1, with a possible D match to TRBD1 (7 bases). Germline values: CDR1 SGHRS, CDR2 YFSETQ. This CDR3 is 12 amino acids long. The V gene lost 4 bases and the J gene lost 9 bases, with 11 bases spanning the gap. The CDR3 DNA reads TGCGCCAGCAGCCCCAGGGGGGCTGAGCAGTTCTTC. Translating gives CASSPRGAEQFF.

The chain combines TRBV6-5 with TRBJ1-5; 7 bases are shared with TRBD1. Germline CDR1 reads MNHEY; CDR2 reads SVGAGI. The CDR3 loop spans 14 amino acids. V gave up 6 bases and J gave up 7 bases; unmatched junction bases: 9. The CDR3, as DNA: TGTGCCAGCAGAACCGACAGGGTAGGGCAGCCCCAGCATTTT. Translating it yields CASRTDRVGQPQHF.

The chain employs TRBV2 and TRBJ1-2; perhaps TRBD1 as D (6 bases). In germline, CDR1 is SNHLY, CDR2 FYNNEI. This CDR3 has 16 amino acids. V was shortened by 2 bases and J by 4 bases, with 17 bases between the two germline ends. CDR3 region: CASSEYGGETLYGYTF. CDR3 nucleotides: TGTGCCAGCAGTGAATATGGGGGCGAAACGCTCTATGGCTACACCTTC.

The chain combines TRBV4-1 with TRBJ2-6; TRBD2 is a possible D gene (6 bases). Germline V lookup: CDR1 MGHRA, CDR2 YSYEKL. The CDR3 runs 16 residues. Trimming took off 4 bases at V and 0 bases at J, with 10 bases between the two ends. The CDR3 region has the DNA TGCGCCAGCAGCCGGGGGGACTCCTCTGGGGCCAACGTCCTGACTTTC. Its translation: CASSRGDSSGANVLTF.

This chain links TRBV10-1 with TRBJ1-1; TRBD1 matches 9 bases. The CDR3 consists of 14 residues. V was clipped by 5 bases and J by 3 bases; unmatched bases: 4. The V gene's germline CDR1 is WNHNN and CDR2 SYGVQD (reference sequence). CDR3 loop: CASSRDRGYTEAFF. The CDR3 DNA is TGCGCCAGCAGTCGTGACAGGGGGTACACTGAAGCTTTCTTT.

This clone was detected a few times. The V gene is TRBV7-9, the J gene TRBJ1-1; D may be TRBD1 (5 bases). Trimming left V 3 bases short and J 11 bases short, with 13 bases between. The CDR3 spans 12 residues. Looked up from germline, CDR1 is SEHNR and CDR2 is FQNEAQ (reference sequence). The CDR3 loop reads CASSFPRQRAFF. In nucleotides, the CDR3 is TGTGCCAGCAGCTTCCCCCGACAGCGTGCTTTCTTT.

This clone was seen just once. V gene TRBV5-1 combines with J gene TRBJ1-4, with a tentative D call TRBD1 (5 bases). The germline gives CDR1 SGHRS, CDR2 YFSETQ. The CDR3 runs to 17 residues. V was pared by 4 bases and J by 0 bases, with 16 bases between. CDR3 DNA: TGCGCCAGCAGCAGAAGGTCCCTGACAGCAACTAATGAAAAACTGTTTTTT. Translated, it gives CASSRRSLTATNEKLFF.

The CDR3 reads CASSFGGDRGDEKLFF. The DNA of the CDR3 is TGTGCCAGCAGTTTCGGCGGGGACAGGGGAGATGAAAAACTGTTTTTT. The chain couples TRBV7-6 to TRBJ1-4, with 10 bases identical to TRBD1. Germline assignment: CDR1 SGHVS and CDR2 FNYEAQ. The CDR3 covers 16 residues. V lost 6 bases to trimming and J lost 6 bases; unmatched junction nucleotides: 10.

The rearrangement links TRBV19 to TRBJ1-2; D is perhaps TRBD1 (5 bases). This CDR3 contains 14 residues. Germline CDR1 LNHDA, CDR2 SQIVND (reference sequence). V was clipped by 2 bases and J by 3 bases, with 10 bases between them. CDR3 in amino acids: CASSIIQGDYGYTF. CDR3 nucleotides: TGTGCCAGTAGTATAATCCAGGGCGACTATGGCTACACCTTC.

The chain links TRBV11-3 to TRBJ1-1; 7 bases match TRBD1. The CDR3 has 14 residues. V shed 1 base, J shed 1 base, and the junction held 0 bases outside the gene matches. Germline assignment: CDR1 SGHNT and CDR2 YENEEA. CDR3 loop: CASSLGTGNTEAFF. CDR3 nucleotides: TGTGCCAGCAGCTTAGGGACAGGGAACACTGAAGCTTTCTTT.

The table lists this clone with a few counts. The chain carries TRBV6-5 and TRBJ1-5; D may be TRBD1 (6 bases). V was pared by 0 bases and J by 2 bases, with 11 bases between. The CDR3 has 16 amino acids. The germline CDR1 and CDR2 sequences are MNHEY and SVGAGI. The chain's CDR3 is CASSYSAGDRNQPQHF. CDR3 in DNA: TGTGCCAGCAGTTACTCGGCAGGGGACCGCAATCAGCCCCAGCATTTT.

As for this clone: Other DNA sequences in this sample translate to the same CDR3. The chain uses TRBV30 and TRBJ1-2; 8 nucleotides match TRBD1. The CDR3 totals 12 residues. Per the germline V gene, CDR1 is GTSNPN and CDR2 is SVGIG (reference sequence). The trim removed 5 bases at V and 8 bases at J, leaving 7 bases unmatched. The chain's CDR3 is CAWQTRGQGYTF. DNA of the CDR3: TGTGCCTGGCAAACCAGGGGGCAAGGCTACACCTTC. Full variable domain (missing parts from reference TRBV30 and TRBJ1-2): SQTIHQWPATLVQPVGSPLSLECTVEGTSNPNLYWYRQAAGRGLQLLFYSVGIGQISSEVPQNLSASRPQDRQFILSSKKLLLSDSGFYLCAWQTRGQGYTFGSGTRLTVV.

This chain links TRBV29-1 with TRBJ2-1; 11 nucleotides match TRBD2. Looked up from germline, CDR1 is SQVTM and CDR2 is ANQGSEA. The CDR3 is 13 amino acids. The CDR3 reads CGTGTSGYNEQFF. In DNA, the CDR3 is TGCGGAACTGGGACTAGCGGATACAATGAGCAGTTCTTC.

The chain is built from TRBV6-1 and TRBJ2-1, with 8 bases fitting TRBD2. The germline V gene has CDR1 MNHNS and CDR2 SASEGT. The J segment lost 1 base and the V segment lost 2 bases, leaving 10 bases of the junction unmatched. The CDR3 has 18 residues. The CDR3 DNA follows: TGTGCCAGCAGTGAAACTTCCCCAGGACTAGCTTCCTACAATGAGCAGTTCTTC. Translating it yields CASSETSPGLASYNEQFF.